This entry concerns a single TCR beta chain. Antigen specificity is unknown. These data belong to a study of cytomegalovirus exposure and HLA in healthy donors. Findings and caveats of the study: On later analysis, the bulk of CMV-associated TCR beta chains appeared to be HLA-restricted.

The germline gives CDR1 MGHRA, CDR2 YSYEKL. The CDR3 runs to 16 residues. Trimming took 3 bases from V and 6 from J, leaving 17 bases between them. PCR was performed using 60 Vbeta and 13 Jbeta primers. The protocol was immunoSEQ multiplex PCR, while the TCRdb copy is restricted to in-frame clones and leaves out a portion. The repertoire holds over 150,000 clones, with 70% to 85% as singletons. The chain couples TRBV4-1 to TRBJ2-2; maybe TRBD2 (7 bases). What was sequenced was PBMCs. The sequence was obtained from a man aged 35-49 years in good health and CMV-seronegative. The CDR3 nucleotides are TGCGCCAGCAGCCAGAGGGGAGGGGGGGCCTCCGGGGAGCTGTTTTTT. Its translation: CASSQRGGGASGELFF.